The 6 T cell receptor beta chains below come from one sample, sequenced in a study of blood T cells in healthy people across ages. A second PCR, run for roughly 7 to 12 cycles, used a sample-barcoded 5' primer plus a J-beta primer mix. TCRdb processed the 5' RACE reads anew with MiXCR; each CDR3 protein has one entry. The sample carries about a million distinct CDR3 sequences, about two fifths recorded once. The sequencing input was blood. The receptors were gathered from a man between 18 and 29 years old in good health.

This chain links TRBV29-1 with TRBJ2-3; tentative D call: TRBD1 (5 bases). The CDR3 loop spans 12 amino acids. The germline CDR1 and CDR2 sequences are SQVTM and ANQGSEA. CDR3 DNA sequence: TGCAACGTGCGTGTCAGGGCAGATACGCAGTATTTT. Translating gives CNVRVRADTQYF.

Worth noting for this clonotype: This may come from a read error, since a much larger clone is one base off. The chain employs TRBV6-6 and TRBJ2-3, with D tentatively TRBD1 (6 bases). The germline CDR1 and CDR2 sequences are MNHNY and SVGAGI (reference sequence). The CDR3 has 13 amino acids. CDR3 DNA: TGTGCCGGCAGTGGACAGCCTCGGGATACGCAGTATTTT. Its protein product is CAGSGQPRDTQYF.

This clonotype was detected ten times or more. The chain joins TRBV5-1 to TRBJ1-2; 7 nucleotides agree with TRBD1. This CDR3 has 15 residues. Unmatched junction bases numbered 7, after V lost 3 bases and J lost 2 bases. The germline gives CDR1 SGHRS, CDR2 YFSETQ. Here the CDR3 reads CASSSGPGQNYGYTF. CDR3 DNA sequence: TGCGCCAGCAGCTCTGGACCGGGACAGAACTATGGCTACACCTTC.

This clonotype turned up a few times. This sequence joins TRBV2 and TRBJ2-1, with D perhaps matching TRBD1 or TRBD2 (6 bases each). Germline CDR1 SNHLY, CDR2 FYNNEI. Trimming removed 7 bases from V and 5 bases from J, with 15 bases in between. The CDR3 extends over 14 amino acids. CDR3 residues: CASTGAGTNNEQFF. The CDR3 nucleotides are TGTGCCAGCACGGGGGCAGGAACTAACAATGAGCAGTTCTTC.

This clonotype came up a few times. This chain links TRBV7-9 with TRBJ1-2, with 7 bases that match TRBD1. Germline V CDR1 and CDR2: SEHNR, FQNEAQ (reference sequence). V dropped 1 base and J dropped 4; count of bases not matched to a gene: 12. CDR3 length: 17 residues. Here the CDR3 DNA reads TGTGCCAGCAGCTTAGGAGGGGCCTCACAGGGGTTCTATGGCTACACCTTC. Translating it yields CASSLGGASQGFYGYTF.

This chain uses TRBV6-1 with TRBJ2-7; 7 positions match TRBD1. V lost 6 bases to trimming and J lost 3 bases; unmatched junction nucleotides: 5. The CDR3 has 13 residues. CDR1 is MNHNS, CDR2 SASEGT, per germline. The CDR3, as DNA: TGTGCCAGCAGCACGGGACAGATCTACGAGCAGTACTTC. Translated, it gives CASSTGQIYEQYF.